This T cell receptor beta chain came from a study of spatial heterogeneity in lung cancer. TCRdb re-analysed the 5' RACE reads in MiXCR, keeping a single row per CDR3 protein. The data contain 15,000 to 20,000 distinct CDR3 sequences, approximately 6.2% of them singletons. Time point given: sample taken at primary tumor resection. Whole RNA came from tumor, nontumor lung or frozen PBMC and was sequenced without being sorted. Study-level results: In tumors, expanded intratumoral alpha and beta TCR counts tracked mutation counts. Counts for ubiquitous and regional expanded TCRs went along with ubiquitous and regional nonsynonymous mutations, respectively.

There are many counts of this clonotype. Its antigen is undetermined. The CDR3 extends over 16 amino acids. V shed 5 bases and J shed 3 bases, with 17 bases lying between them. Specimen: lung tumor tissue, collected at surgery. This sequence originates from a male donor with early-stage non-small cell lung cancer. The chain combines TRBV12-3 or TRBV12-4 with TRBJ2-1; the D call may be TRBD1 or TRBD2 (7 bases each). The CDR3 loop is CASSPRGGKGYNEQFF. The DNA for the CDR3 is TGTGCCAGCAGTCCCAGGGGGGGTAAAGGCTACAATGAGCAGTTCTTC.